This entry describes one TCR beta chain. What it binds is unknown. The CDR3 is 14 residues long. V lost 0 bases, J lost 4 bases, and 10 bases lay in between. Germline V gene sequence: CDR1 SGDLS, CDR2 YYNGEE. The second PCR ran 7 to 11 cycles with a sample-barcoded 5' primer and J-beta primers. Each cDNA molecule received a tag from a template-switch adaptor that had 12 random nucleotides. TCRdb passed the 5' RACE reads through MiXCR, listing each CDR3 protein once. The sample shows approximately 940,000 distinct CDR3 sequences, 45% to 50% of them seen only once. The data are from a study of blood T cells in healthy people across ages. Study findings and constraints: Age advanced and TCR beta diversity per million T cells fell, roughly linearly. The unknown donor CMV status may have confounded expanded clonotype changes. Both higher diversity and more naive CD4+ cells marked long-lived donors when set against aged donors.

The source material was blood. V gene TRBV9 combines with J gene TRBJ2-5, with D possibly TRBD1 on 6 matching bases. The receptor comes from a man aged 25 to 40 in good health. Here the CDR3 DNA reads TGTGCCAGCAGCGTAGGTGGCAGGGGAGAGACCCAGTACTTC. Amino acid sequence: CASSVGGRGETQYF.